This T cell receptor beta chain emerged from a study of immune cell composition in non-small cell lung cancer. Overall study: Tumours were mainly lung adenocarcinoma or squamous cell carcinoma.

Study-level points and caveats: About four fifths of squamous and 25% to 35% of adenocarcinoma cases had tumour-associated clones >0.5%. TIL tumour reactivity correlated with maximal tumour-associated clone frequency in adenocarcinoma.

Assay: immunoSEQ multiplex PCR; the TCRdb copy retains only in-frame clones and omits some. In the table there are about 4,500 clones, about 65% of which are singletons. The V gene's germline CDR1 is SGHAT and CDR2 FQNNGV. CDR3 size: 17 residues. V shed 0 bases, J shed 6 bases, and the junction held 12 bases outside the gene matches. Worth noting for this clone: The antigen is unknown.

The normal lung sample lay at least 3 cm, and maximally far, from the tumour. DNA was extracted from unsorted cell suspensions stored frozen. The chain uses TRBV11-2 and TRBJ1-2; the match to TRBD1 covers 8 bases. This TCR came from a human donor with non-small cell lung cancer. Sequencing used non-adjacent lung tissue. For the CDR3, the DNA is TGTGCCAGCAGCTTAGACGCGACCTGGACAGGGTTAAATGGCTACACCTTC. Amino acids: CASSLDATWTGLNGYTF.